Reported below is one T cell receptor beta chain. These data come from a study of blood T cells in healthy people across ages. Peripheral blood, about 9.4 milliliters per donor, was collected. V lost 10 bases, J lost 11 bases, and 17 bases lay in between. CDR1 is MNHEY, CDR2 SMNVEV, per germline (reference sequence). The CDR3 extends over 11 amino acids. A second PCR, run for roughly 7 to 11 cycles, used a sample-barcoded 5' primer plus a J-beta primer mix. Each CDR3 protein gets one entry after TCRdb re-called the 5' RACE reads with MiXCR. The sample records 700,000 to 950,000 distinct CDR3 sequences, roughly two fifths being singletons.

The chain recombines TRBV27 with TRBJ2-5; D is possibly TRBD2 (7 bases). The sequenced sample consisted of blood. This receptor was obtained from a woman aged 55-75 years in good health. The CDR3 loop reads CATRRGGEQYF. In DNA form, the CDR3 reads TGTGCCACCCGTAGGGGGGGAGAGCAGTACTTC.